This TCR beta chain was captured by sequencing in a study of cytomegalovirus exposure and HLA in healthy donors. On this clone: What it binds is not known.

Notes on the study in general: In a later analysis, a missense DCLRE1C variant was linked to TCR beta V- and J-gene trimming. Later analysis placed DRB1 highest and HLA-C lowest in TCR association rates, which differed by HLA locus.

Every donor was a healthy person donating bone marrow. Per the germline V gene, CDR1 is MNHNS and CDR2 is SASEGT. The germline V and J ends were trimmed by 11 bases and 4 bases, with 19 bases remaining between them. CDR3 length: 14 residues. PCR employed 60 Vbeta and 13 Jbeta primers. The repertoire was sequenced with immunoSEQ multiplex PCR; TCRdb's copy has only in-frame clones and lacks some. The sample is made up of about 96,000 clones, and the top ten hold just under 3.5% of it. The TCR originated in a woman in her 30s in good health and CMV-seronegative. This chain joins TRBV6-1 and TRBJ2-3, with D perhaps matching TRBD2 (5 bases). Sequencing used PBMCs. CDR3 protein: CAGKASQEADTQYF. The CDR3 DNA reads TGTGCCGGTAAGGCTAGCCAGGAGGCAGATACGCAGTATTTT.